This T cell receptor (beta chain) was identified during a study of CD8 T cells in ankylosing spondylitis (dated by TCRdb to about 2017). About the full investigation: T cell receptor beta repertoires were profiled in healthy donors and ankylosing spondylitis patients so that disease-linked TCR variants could be found. In total, the full study cohort was made up of some 110 healthy donors and 25 to 30 ankylosing spondylitis patients. Peripheral blood samples were taken, and synovial fluid was additionally collected from ankylosing spondylitis patients. The investigation overall reported the following: According to the report, matched synovial fluid samples from ankylosing spondylitis patients were significantly enriched for the disease-linked clones. Some motif variants were previously reported in synovial fluid and blood of reactive arthritis patients, suggesting common disease-initiation mechanisms. The disease-linked clones had a CD8+ phenotype and were found at relatively low frequencies in peripheral blood. Blood from ankylosing spondylitis patients appeared to be characterized by a TCR beta motif composed of under 10 highly homologous amino acid variants.

The germline V gene provides CDR1 SQVTM and CDR2 ANQGSEA. The CDR3 measures 16 amino acids from cysteine to phenylalanine. Just CDR3 DNA is preserved here, 48 bases in frame from base 1. The junction carries 18 bases between V and J, which are trimmed by 4 bases and 2 bases respectively. Sequenced on an Illumina HiSeq 2500. TCR beta libraries were prepared by quantitative 5'-RACE with molecular barcodes. Concerning the study's data processing: Disease-linked TCR variants were identified with a new computational method built on a probabilistic model of VDJ rearrangement. In-frame beta chains were kept once TCRdb had trimmed the public reads at Q25 with fastp and called clones with MiXCR. Every distinct CDR3 protein forms one entry, paired with its most common genes and DNA. The V and J calls and clone size are TCRdb's, not the authors'. The sample has about 220,000 distinct CDR3 sequences on record, around 19% of them singletons. Jointly, the top ten make up 42% of the sample.

The sample holds a few counts of this clonotype. The antigen it binds to is not known. Per-base qualities were not stored, and no clone one base away is much larger. The receptor comes from a male donor with ankylosing spondylitis. Here the chain combines TRBV29-1 and TRBJ2-1; TRBD2 could be the D gene, as 7 bases match. The sample taken for sequencing was blood, either unsorted or a sorted T cell fraction (not recorded which). The CDR3 region has the sequence CSVVPSAGATYNEQFF. The DNA sequence is as follows: TGCAGCGTTGTACCCTCGGCGGGGGCGACCTACAATGAGCAGTTCTTC.